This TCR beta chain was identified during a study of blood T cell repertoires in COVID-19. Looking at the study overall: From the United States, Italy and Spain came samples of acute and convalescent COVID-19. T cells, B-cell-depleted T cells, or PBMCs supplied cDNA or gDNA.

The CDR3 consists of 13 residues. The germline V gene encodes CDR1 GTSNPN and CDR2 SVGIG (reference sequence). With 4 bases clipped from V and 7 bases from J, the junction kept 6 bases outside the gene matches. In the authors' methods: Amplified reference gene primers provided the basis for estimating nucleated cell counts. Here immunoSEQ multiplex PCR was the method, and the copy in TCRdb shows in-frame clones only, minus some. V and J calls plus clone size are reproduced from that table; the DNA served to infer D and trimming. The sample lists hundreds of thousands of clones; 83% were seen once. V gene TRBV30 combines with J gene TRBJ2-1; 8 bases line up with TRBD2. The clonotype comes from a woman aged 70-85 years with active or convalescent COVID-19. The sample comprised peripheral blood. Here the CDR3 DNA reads TGTGCCTGGAACGGGGGGGCCTTAAATGAGCAGTTCTTC. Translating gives CAWNGGALNEQFF. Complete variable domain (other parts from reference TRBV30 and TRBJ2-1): SQTIHQWPATLVQPVGSPLSLECTVEGTSNPNLYWYRQAAGRGLQLLFYSVGIGQISSEVPQNLSASRPQDRQFILSSKKLLLSDSGFYLCAWNGGALNEQFFGPGTRLTVL.